This is a list of T cell receptor beta chains from one sample in a study of T cell changes during pregnancy in multiple sclerosis. Produced via immunoSEQ multiplex PCR; TCRdb's table is partial and in-frame only. The top ten hold about 5.8% of the sample, which has about 71,000 clones, roughly nine tenths seen once. Material: CD8+ T cells from peripheral blood mononuclear cells, obtained before pregnancy. Every receptor here comes from a female donor with multiple sclerosis, enrolled in a pregnancy study. CDR3s include the opening cysteine and the closing phenylalanine or tryptophan. A D gene is named only where the DNA matches it firmly. Some rows mark clone size as missing; the rest say once, few, many or name a class of expanded clone.

TRBV5-1,NA,TRBJ2-4,NA,CASGQDNKNIQYF,TGCGCCAGCGGCCAGGACAACAAAAACATTCAGTACTTC
TRBV4-1,NA,TRBJ2-7,NA,CASSLAGEQYF,TGCGCCAGCAGCCTCGCGGGGGAGCAGTACTTC
TRBV11-2,NA,TRBJ2-7,NA,CASSPRGYEQYF,TGTGCCAGCAGCCCCCGCGGTTACGAGCAGTACTTC
TRBV4-1,TRBD2,TRBJ2-7,NA,CASSPSGAYEQYF,TGCGCCAGCAGCCCTAGCGGGGCCTACGAGCAGTACTTC
TRBV4-1,NA,TRBJ1-5,NA,CASSQDHRPRSNQPQHF,TGCGCCAGCAGCCAAGATCACAGACCTCGAAGCAATCAGCCCCAGCATTTT
TRBV11-2,TRBD1,TRBJ2-1,NA,CASSLLTGDSYNEQFF,TGTGCCAGCAGCTTATTGACAGGGGACTCCTACAATGAGCAGTTCTTC
TRBV27,NA,TRBJ2-7,NA,CASSFRTETYEQYF,TGTGCCAGCAGTTTTAGGACAGAAACCTACGAGCAGTACTTC
TRBV27,NA,TRBJ2-3,NA,CASSLSAGPADTQYF,TGTGCCAGCAGTTTATCGGCGGGGCCAGCAGATACGCAGTATTTT
TRBV9,TRBD1,TRBJ2-6,NA,CASSAGTASGANVLTF,TGTGCCAGCAGCGCTGGGACAGCCTCTGGGGCCAACGTCCTGACTTTC
TRBV19,TRBD1,TRBJ2-2,NA,CAARDRGDGELFF,TGTGCCGCGCGGGACAGGGGGGACGGGGAGCTGTTTTTT
TRBV5-4,TRBD2,TRBJ2-5,once,CASSPTSGGASETQYF,TGTGCCAGCAGCCCCACTAGCGGGGGGGCGTCAGAGACCCAGTACTTC
TRBV21-1,NA,TRBJ1-2,NA,CASSNKGAEGYTF,TGTGCCAGCAGCAATAAGGGGGCGGAGGGCTACACCTTC
TRBV13,NA,TRBJ1-2,NA,CASSSIGGDPNYGYTF,TGTGCCAGCAGCTCAATCGGGGGGGACCCAAACTATGGCTACACCTTC
TRBV6-1,NA,TRBJ2-7,NA,CASSELGGTYEQYF,TGTGCCAGCAGTGAACTCGGGGGAACCTACGAGCAGTACTTC
TRBV10-3,TRBD1,TRBJ2-1,NA,CATEGQGEFGSSYNEQFF,TGTGCCACAGAGGGACAGGGGGAATTTGGAAGCTCCTACAATGAGCAGTTCTTC
TRBV2,NA,TRBJ2-1,NA,CANRGGIRGNEQFF,TGTGCCAACAGGGGGGGAATACGCGGCAATGAGCAGTTCTTC
TRBV27,NA,TRBJ2-7,NA,CASSGGYEQYF,TGTGCCAGCAGTGGAGGCTACGAGCAGTACTTC
TRBV6-6,TRBD1,TRBJ1-4,NA,CASEDRGSAEKLFF,TGTGCCAGCGAGGACAGGGGGAGTGCTGAAAAACTGTTTTTT
TRBV7-3,NA,TRBJ2-1,NA,CASSSNPSGEQFF,TGTGCCAGCAGCTCTAACCCCTCGGGTGAGCAGTTCTTC
TRBV13,NA,TRBJ1-1,NA,CASVTGTLSANTEAFF,TGTGCCAGCGTGACCGGGACACTCTCCGCGAACACTGAAGCTTTCTTT
TRBV7-6,NA,TRBJ2-2,once,CASSPGWVAGELFF,TGTGCCAGCAGCCCCGGGTGGGTTGCCGGGGAGCTGTTTTTT
TRBV9,NA,TRBJ2-3,NA,CASSDQKGLRDFDTQYF,TGTGCCAGCAGCGATCAGAAGGGACTCCGAGATTTCGATACGCAGTATTTT
TRBV15,NA,TRBJ1-1,NA,CATVTGTEAFF,TGTGCCACCGTGACAGGCACTGAAGCTTTCTTT
TRBV15,NA,TRBJ1-1,NA,CATSRGAPRGMNTEAFF,TGTGCCACCAGCAGAGGGGCCCCTAGGGGGATGAACACTGAAGCTTTCTTT
TRBV19,NA,TRBJ1-5,NA,CASALGNQPQHF,TGTGCCAGTGCCCTAGGCAATCAGCCCCAGCATTTT
TRBV9,TRBD1,TRBJ2-2,NA,CASKDREAGELFF,TGTGCCAGCAAGGACAGGGAGGCCGGGGAGCTGTTTTTT
TRBV6-4,NA,TRBJ1-6,NA,CAWLWSQGNSPLHF,TGTGCCTGGCTGTGGTCTCAGGGGAATTCACCCCTCCACTTT
TRBV5-1,TRBD1,TRBJ1-1,NA,CASSEWTGGRIRNTEAFF,TGCGCCAGCAGCGAATGGACAGGGGGAAGGATTCGGAACACTGAAGCTTTCTTT
TRBV5-1,NA,TRBJ1-1,NA,CASSLGRNTEAFF,TGCGCCAGCAGCTTGGGGAGAAACACTGAAGCTTTCTTT
TRBV29-1,NA,TRBJ1-1,NA,CSVVFLFEGTEAFF,TGCAGCGTTGTCTTTCTTTTCGAGGGCACTGAAGCTTTCTTT
TRBV7-9,NA,TRBJ1-2,NA,CASSSDSDGYTF,TGTGCCAGCAGCTCTGACAGCGATGGCTACACCTTC
TRBV11-1,NA,TRBJ1-1,NA,CASSLEEGDTEAFF,TGTGCCAGCAGCTTAGAAGAAGGGGACACTGAAGCTTTCTTT
TRBV5-1,TRBD1,TRBJ1-2,NA,CASSFTGQTIGGYTF,TGCGCCAGCAGCTTCACGGGACAGACAATAGGTGGCTACACCTTC
TRBV19,NA,TRBJ2-3,NA,CASSEQGVTDTQYF,TGTGCCAGTAGTGAACAGGGCGTCACAGATACGCAGTATTTT
TRBV4-1,NA,TRBJ2-7,NA,CASSQARAEIYEQYF,TGCGCCAGCAGCCAAGCCAGGGCGGAAATTTACGAGCAGTACTTC